This entry lists 31 T cell receptor beta chains sequenced from one sample in a study of T cell responses to AZD1222 COVID-19 vaccine. Generated by immunoSEQ multiplex PCR, the TCRdb table keeps only in-frame clones and is missing some. The sample carries 100,000 to 150,000 clones, 85% to 90% recorded once. Sequenced here: peripheral blood, sampled on day 0 of AZD1222 vaccination. These receptors all come from an adult in good health.

This clone was detected a few times. The chain recombines TRBV5-1 with TRBJ1-6; D is unresolved. The CDR3 is 13 amino acids. Germline V gene lookup returns CDR1 SGHRS and CDR2 YFSETQ. The V gene lost 0 bases and the J gene lost 6 bases, with 4 bases spanning the gap. The CDR3 here is CASSLEGNSPLHF. The CDR3 DNA is TGCGCCAGCAGCTTGGAGGGTAATTCACCCCTCCACTTT.

The chain carries TRBV7-9 and TRBJ2-2, with D uncertain. This CDR3 region has 14 residues. Trimming pared 8 bases from V and 3 bases from J, leaving 13 bases between. Germline CDR1 and CDR2: SEHNR and FQNEAQ (reference sequence). CDR3 nucleotides: TGTGCCAGCTGCGGAGTACGGGACACCGGGGAGCTGTTTTTT. Translation gives CASCGVRDTGELFF. Complete variable domain (other parts from reference TRBV7-9 and TRBJ2-2): DTGVSQNPRHKITKRGQNVTFRCDPISEHNRLYWYRQTLGQGPEFLTYFQNEAQLEKSRLLSDRFSAERPKGSFSTLEIQRTEQGDSAMYLCASCGVRDTGELFFGEGSRLTVL.

The CDR3 loop reads CASSLEYRGYAGELFF. The CDR3 region has the DNA TGTGCCAGCAGCTTGGAGTACAGGGGCTACGCCGGGGAGCTGTTTTTT. This chain links TRBV13 with TRBJ2-2; TRBD1 matches 7 bases. This CDR3 region has 16 residues. Trimming cost V 3 bases and J 6 bases; bases outside gene matches: 10. Per germline, CDR1 PRHDT and CDR2 FYEKMQ (reference sequence).

The genes are TRBV3-1 (or the pseudogene TRBV3-2) and TRBJ1-3; 8 nucleotides match TRBD1. This CDR3 has 15 residues. V dropped 3 bases and J dropped 4; count of bases not matched to a gene: 5. Germline V CDR1 and CDR2: LGHDT, YNNKEL (reference sequence). The CDR3 DNA reads TGTGCCAGCAGCCAGGGCAGGGGGCCAGGAAACACCATATATTTT. Translation gives CASSQGRGPGNTIYF.

The gene calls are TRBV19 and TRBJ1-4; D remains unclear. CDR3 length: 13 residues. Trimming took off 7 bases at V and 7 bases at J, with 13 bases between the two ends. CDR1 is LNHDA and CDR2 is SQIVND in the germline V gene (reference sequence). CDR3 nucleotide sequence: TGTGCCAGTACGGGTGGGTACGGTGAAAAACTGTTTTTT. Protein sequence: CASTGGYGEKLFF.

V and J are TRBV12-3 or TRBV12-4 and TRBJ1-4; no clear D. CDR3 length equals 13 residues. V was trimmed by 5 bases and J by 8 bases, leaving 12 bases between them. The CDR3 nucleotides are TGTGCCAGCAGTCTAACAAATGGGGAAAAACTGTTTTTT. It translates to CASSLTNGEKLFF.

The chain employs TRBV11-3 and TRBJ2-2; D may match TRBD1 or TRBD2 (5 bases each). V lost 5 bases and J 5 bases, leaving 15 bases between the germline ends. The CDR3 contains 15 residues. In germline, CDR1 is SGHNT, CDR2 YENEEA. CDR3 bases: TGTGCCAGCAGCCGTACCGGGACGCCAACCGGGGAGCTGTTTTTT. It yields the protein CASSRTGTPTGELFF.

This sequence joins TRBV4-1 and TRBJ2-6; D perhaps matches TRBD2 (5 bases). V lost 0 bases and J lost 1, with 13 bases in between. The CDR3 spans 18 residues. Germline-derived CDR1 and CDR2 are MGHRA and YSYEKL. CDR3 in amino acids: CASSQEGRSDSGANVLTF. The CDR3 DNA reads as TGCGCCAGCAGCCAAGAAGGCCGTAGCGATTCTGGGGCCAACGTCCTGACTTTC.

This clone was seen once. The rearrangement joins TRBV6-5 to TRBJ1-3; D perhaps matches TRBD1 (5 bases). The CDR3 is 16 amino acids. Trimming cost V 2 bases and J 0 bases, with 11 bases left between them. The germline V gene encodes CDR1 MNHEY and CDR2 SVGAGI. The CDR3 DNA reads TGTGCCAGCAGTTACCAGGGTCCTGCCTCTGGAAACACCATATATTTT. Its protein is CASSYQGPASGNTIYF.

V is TRBV4-3 and J is TRBJ1-4, with unresolved D. Looked up from germline, CDR1 is LGHNA and CDR2 is YSLEER. This CDR3 comprises 15 residues. The V end was cut by 1 base, the J end by 6 bases, with 12 bases between. This CDR3 is CASSQGRDWDEKLFF. The DNA for the CDR3 is TGCGCCAGCAGCCAAGGGAGGGATTGGGATGAAAAACTGTTTTTT.

The chain is built from TRBV11-3 and TRBJ2-1, with 12 bases identical to TRBD1. Germline CDR1 and CDR2: SGHNT and YENEEA. CDR3 length equals 17 residues. Trimming took 4 bases from V and 7 from J; bases not matched to a gene: 11. The CDR3, as DNA: TGTGCCAGCAGCTCGGTCCCGGGACAGGGGGCGAGGAATGAGCAGTTCTTC. Translating it yields CASSSVPGQGARNEQFF.

The V and J genes are TRBV9 and TRBJ2-3; TRBD1 might be the D (6 bases). Trimming took off 3 bases at V and 1 base at J, with 9 bases between the two ends. Germline values: CDR1 SGDLS, CDR2 YYNGEE. This CDR3 has 14 residues. The CDR3 bases are TGTGCCAGCAGCGCAGGGGCAGGCACAGATACGCAGTATTTT. This sequence encodes CASSAGAGTDTQYF.

CDR3 DNA: TGTGCCAGCAGCTTACAGGGGTCGAACACTGAAGCTTTCTTT. Its protein product is CASSLQGSNTEAFF. This chain links TRBV11-2 with TRBJ1-1, with D maybe TRBD1 (6 bases). This CDR3 has 14 amino acids. CDR1 is SGHAT and CDR2 is FQNNGV in the germline V gene. V was pared by 2 bases and J by 1 base, with 8 bases between.

The chain employs TRBV6-5 and TRBJ2-7; D is unresolved. The CDR3 consists of 14 residues. V lost 0 bases, J lost 2 bases, and 8 bases lay in between. In germline, CDR1 is MNHEY, CDR2 SVGAGI. CDR3 sequence: CASSYSVGPYEQYF. DNA of the CDR3: TGTGCCAGCAGTTACTCGGTAGGGCCCTACGAGCAGTACTTC.

The chain recombines TRBV29-1 with TRBJ1-2; 8 nucleotides agree with TRBD1. The CDR3 is 13 amino acids. Germline trimming cut 3 bases from V and 4 bases from J; bases unmatched to any gene: 4. Germline lookup yields CDR1 SQVTM and CDR2 ANQGSEA. The CDR3 DNA sequence: TGCAGCGTTGAGACAGGGGAGGCCTATGGCTACACCTTC. This codes for CSVETGEAYGYTF. Using reference TRBV29-1 and TRBJ1-2 for the parts outside the CDR3, the full variable domain is SAVISQKPSRDICQRGTSLTIQCQVDSQVTMMFWYRQQPGQSLTLIATANQGSEATYESGFVIDKFPISRPNLTFSTLTVSNMSPEDSSIYLCSVETGEAYGYTFGSGTRLTVV.

The rearrangement links TRBV13 to TRBJ1-1; a weak D match, TRBD1 (5 bases). Germline V gives CDR1 PRHDT, CDR2 FYEKMQ (reference sequence). The CDR3 has 13 amino acids. V gave up 0 bases and J gave up 8 bases, with 10 bases separating them. In DNA, the CDR3 is TGTGCCAGCAGCTTAGGCCTCCAGGGCGAAGCTTTCTTT. This sequence encodes CASSLGLQGEAFF.

The gene calls are TRBV4-1 and TRBJ2-1; no firm D call. The CDR3 length is 11 residues. Trimming left V 4 bases short and J 5 bases short, with 3 bases between. Germline V CDR1 and CDR2: MGHRA, YSYEKL. The CDR3, as DNA: TGCGCCAGCAGCCGGAACAATGAGCAGTTCTTC. Encoded protein: CASSRNNEQFF.

The genes are TRBV5-5 and TRBJ2-1; 8 nucleotides line up with TRBD1. The J segment lost 5 bases and the V segment lost 3 bases, leaving 1 base of the junction unmatched. Germline CDR1 SGHKS, CDR2 YYEKEE (reference sequence). The CDR3 is made up of 13 amino acids. CDR3 sequence reads: CASSWTGNNEQFF. The CDR3 region has the DNA TGTGCCAGCAGCTGGACAGGGAACAATGAGCAGTTCTTC.

This sequence joins TRBV7-9 and TRBJ2-3; 7 bases line up with TRBD2. Germline CDR1 and CDR2: SEHNR and FQNEAQ (reference sequence). This CDR3 contains 16 residues. J was trimmed by 2 bases and V by 2 bases; bases with no gene match: 7. The CDR3 loop reads CASSLSSGPITDTQYF. The CDR3 DNA sequence: TGTGCCAGCAGCTTATCTAGCGGACCTATCACAGATACGCAGTATTTT.

The chain has TRBV11-3 and TRBJ2-5, with 16 bases aligning to TRBD2. The J segment lost 5 bases and the V segment lost 4 bases, leaving 7 bases of the junction unmatched. This CDR3 contains 17 residues. Per germline, CDR1 SGHNT and CDR2 YENEEA. In nucleotides, the CDR3 is TGTGCCAGCAGCTCGGGACTAGCGGGAGGGTCCCAGGAGACCCAGTACTTC. The encoded protein is CASSSGLAGGSQETQYF. The full variable domain, with the rest looked up from reference TRBV11-3 and TRBJ2-5, is EAGVVQSPRYKIIEKKQPVAFWCNPISGHNTLYWYLQNLGQGPELLIRYENEEAVDDSQLPKDRFSAERLKGVDSTLKIQPAELGDSAVYLCASSSGLAGGSQETQYFGPGTRLLVL.

V and J are TRBV7-8 and TRBJ1-5; D unclear. V was trimmed by 2 bases and J by 2 bases, leaving 19 bases between them. The CDR3 length is 18 residues. Germline loops: CDR1 SGHVS, CDR2 FQNEAQ. CDR3 in amino acids: CASSLLLPRGQRNQPQHF. CDR3 bases: TGTGCCAGCAGCTTACTACTCCCCCGGGGTCAGCGCAATCAGCCCCAGCATTTT.

The CDR3 is CAISETASNTGELFF. Here the CDR3 DNA reads TGTGCCATCAGTGAGACAGCTTCGAACACCGGGGAGCTGTTTTTT. This sequence joins TRBV10-3 and TRBJ2-2; no definite D call. Between the trimmed V and J ends, which lost 2 bases and 0 bases, there was a span of 7 bases. This CDR3 is built from 15 residues. Germline loops: CDR1 ENHRY, CDR2 SYGVKD.

The chain joins TRBV2 to TRBJ1-4; D perhaps matches TRBD1 (6 bases). Germline loops: CDR1 SNHLY, CDR2 FYNNEI. Trimming took 6 bases from V and 7 from J, leaving 21 bases between them. This CDR3 has 16 residues. CDR3 in DNA: TGTGCCAGCAGGACCTGGGGCGTCCCAGGGGCTGAAAAACTGTTTTTT. Amino acids: CASRTWGVPGAEKLFF.

In its sample, this clone was seen once. The V and J genes are TRBV29-1 and TRBJ1-1; perhaps TRBD1 as D (6 bases). This CDR3 contains 11 residues. V was shortened by 5 bases and J by 4 bases, with 8 bases between the two germline ends. Germline V CDR1 and CDR2: SQVTM, ANQGSEA. The CDR3 region has the DNA TGCAGCGTTCGGGGGCCCACTGAAGCTTTCTTT. Its protein product is CSVRGPTEAFF.

The chain carries TRBV27 and TRBJ1-2; no definite D call. With 0 bases removed from V and 6 bases from J, the gap between germline ends came to 11 bases. The length of the CDR3 is 14 residues. Germline CDR1 is MNHEY and CDR2 is SMNVEV (reference sequence). The CDR3 DNA follows: TGTGCCAGCAGTTTATCTCAGGTGACGAATGGCTACACCTTC. Amino acid sequence: CASSLSQVTNGYTF.

The genes are TRBV24-1 and TRBJ1-2; D is uncertain. The CDR3 has 13 amino acids. The V end lost 4 bases, the J end lost 6 bases, and 11 bases lay between the germline ends. The germline gives CDR1 KGHDR, CDR2 SFDVKD. CDR3 region: CATSETGLDGYTF. The CDR3 nucleotides are TGTGCCACCAGTGAGACCGGGTTGGATGGCTACACCTTC.

The V gene is TRBV7-9, the J gene TRBJ2-7; D might be TRBD1 (6 bases). The length of the CDR3 is 13 residues. Trimming took 8 bases from V and 3 from J, leaving 14 bases between them. The germline V gene encodes CDR1 SEHNR and CDR2 FQNEAQ (reference sequence). CDR3 region: CASGGRENYEQYF. In nucleotides, the CDR3 is TGTGCCAGCGGGGGCAGGGAGAACTACGAGCAGTACTTC. Full variable domain (remainder filled in from reference TRBV7-9 and TRBJ2-7): DTGVSQNPRHKITKRGQNVTFRCDPISEHNRLYWYRQTLGQGPEFLTYFQNEAQLEKSRLLSDRFSAERPKGSFSTLEIQRTEQGDSAMYLCASGGRENYEQYFGPGTRLTVT.

This clone was picked up one time. V is TRBV18 and J is TRBJ1-5; D uncertain. CDR3 length: 16 residues. V lost 4 bases and J 0 bases, leaving 13 bases between the germline ends. Germline V gene lookup returns CDR1 KGHSH and CDR2 LQKENI. The CDR3 sequence is CASSLLTGDSNQPQHF. The CDR3 DNA reads TGTGCCAGCTCACTACTTACCGGAGATAGCAATCAGCCCCAGCATTTT.

Comments on this clone: One end of the junction varies from germline; a read error may be responsible. The rearrangement uses TRBV29-1 and TRBJ1-2; D gene ambiguous. CDR1 SQVTM and CDR2 ANQGSEA come from the germline V gene. The length of the CDR3 is 13 residues. DNA for the CDR3: TGCAGCGTTAAAGACCCCTCCCTATATGGCTACACCTTC. Residues: CSVKDPSLYGYTF.

This rearrangement joins TRBV19 to TRBJ1-1; no definite D call. The CDR3 runs 16 residues. The V gene lost 0 bases and the J gene lost 0 bases, with 11 bases spanning the gap. The germline gives CDR1 LNHDA, CDR2 SQIVND (reference sequence). The CDR3 DNA reads TGTGCCAGTAGTATAGATCTGGGCGGACTGAACACTGAAGCTTTCTTT. It yields the protein CASSIDLGGLNTEAFF.

This chain uses TRBV5-1 with TRBJ2-3, with D unclear. CDR3 size: 16 residues. Germline CDR1 is SGHRS and CDR2 is YFSETQ. Trimming took off 0 bases at V and 1 base at J, with 12 bases between the two ends. CDR3 sequence (DNA): TGCGCCAGCAGCTTGGCCGCAGGTTCAGGCACAGATACGCAGTATTTT. Translated, it gives CASSLAAGSGTDTQYF.